The 4 T cell receptor beta chains below were found in one sample sequenced in a study of cytomegalovirus exposure and HLA in healthy donors. Researchers ran the PCR with 60 Vbeta and 13 Jbeta primers. Data came from immunoSEQ multiplex PCR; TCRdb stores just in-frame clones and leaves some out. The data show about 100,000 clones, around 80% seen once. The sequencing input was PBMCs. These receptors were collected from a woman between 55 and 75 years old in good health and CMV-seronegative.

The chain carries TRBV7-2 and TRBJ2-7; TRBD2 might be the D (6 bases). Between the trimmed V and J ends, which lost 5 bases and 3 bases, there was a span of 11 bases. The CDR3 is 13 residues long. Germline V gene data show CDR1 as SGHTA and CDR2 as FQGNSA. CDR3 in amino acids: CASSPTSFYEQYF. The CDR3 bases are TGTGCCAGCAGCCCGACTAGTTTCTACGAGCAGTACTTC.

V usage is TRBV6-5 and J usage is TRBJ1-1, with 7 nucleotides matching TRBD1. This CDR3 is 15 amino acids long. In germline, CDR1 is MNHEY, CDR2 SVGAGI. V was clipped by 7 bases and J by 0 bases; unmatched bases: 8. The CDR3 region has the DNA TGTGCCAGCAAGACGGGACAGATATTGAACACTGAAGCTTTCTTT. Its protein is CASKTGQILNTEAFF.

The chain has TRBV5-1 and TRBJ1-1, with D perhaps TRBD1 (5 bases). The CDR3 length is 13 residues. Germline assignment: CDR1 SGHRS and CDR2 YFSETQ. V lost 5 bases, J lost 3 bases, and 11 bases lay in between. The CDR3 coding sequence is TGCGCCAGCAGTACGGCGGGGGACACTGAAGCTTTCTTT. Its translation is CASSTAGDTEAFF.

This sequence joins TRBV9 and TRBJ2-5; D ambiguous. Trimming stripped 3 bases from V and 4 bases from J, with 10 bases between. The CDR3 has 13 residues. CDR1 is SGDLS, CDR2 YYNGEE, per germline. The CDR3 sequence: CASSGRSRETQYF. The CDR3 nucleotides are TGTGCCAGCAGCGGTCGTAGTAGAGAGACCCAGTACTTC.